This record looks at one T cell receptor beta chain sequence and its context. This sample stems from a study of CD8 T cells in Susac syndrome. A quantity of roughly 0.5 to 1 ug RNA underwent reverse transcription using random hexamers. Using its own MiXCR run on the immunoSEQ multiplex PCR reads, TCRdb lists one record per CDR3 protein. The sample yields approximately 180,000 distinct CDR3 sequences, around 95% seen once. The TCR originated in a human donor with multiple sclerosis. Sequencing was done on a sample of CD4+ T cells from PBMCs.

The CDR3 protein is CASSMSGLRYGYTF. CDR3 coding DNA: TGTGCCAGTAGTATGTCCGGTTTACGCTATGGCTACACCTTC. The chain joins TRBV19 to TRBJ1-2; D is unclear. The germline CDR1 and CDR2 sequences are LNHDA and SQIVND (reference sequence). The ends were cut back, 3 bases at V and 4 bases at J, with 12 bases in the middle. The CDR3 totals 14 residues.